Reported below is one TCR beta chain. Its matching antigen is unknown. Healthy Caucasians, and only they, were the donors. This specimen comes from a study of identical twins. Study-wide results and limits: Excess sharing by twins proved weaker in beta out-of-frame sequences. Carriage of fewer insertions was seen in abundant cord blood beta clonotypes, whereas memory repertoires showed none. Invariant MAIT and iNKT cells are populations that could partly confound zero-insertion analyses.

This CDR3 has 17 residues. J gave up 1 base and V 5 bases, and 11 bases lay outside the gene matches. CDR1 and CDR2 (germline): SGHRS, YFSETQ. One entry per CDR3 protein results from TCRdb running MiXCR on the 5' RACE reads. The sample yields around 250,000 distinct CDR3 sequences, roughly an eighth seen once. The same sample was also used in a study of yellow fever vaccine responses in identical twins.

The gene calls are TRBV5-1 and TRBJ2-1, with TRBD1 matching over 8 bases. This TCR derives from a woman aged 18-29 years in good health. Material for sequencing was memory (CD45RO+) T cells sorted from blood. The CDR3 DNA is TGCGCCAGCAGACAAGGACAGGGTCAGGTATCCTACAATGAGCAGTTCTTC. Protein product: CASRQGQGQVSYNEQFF.